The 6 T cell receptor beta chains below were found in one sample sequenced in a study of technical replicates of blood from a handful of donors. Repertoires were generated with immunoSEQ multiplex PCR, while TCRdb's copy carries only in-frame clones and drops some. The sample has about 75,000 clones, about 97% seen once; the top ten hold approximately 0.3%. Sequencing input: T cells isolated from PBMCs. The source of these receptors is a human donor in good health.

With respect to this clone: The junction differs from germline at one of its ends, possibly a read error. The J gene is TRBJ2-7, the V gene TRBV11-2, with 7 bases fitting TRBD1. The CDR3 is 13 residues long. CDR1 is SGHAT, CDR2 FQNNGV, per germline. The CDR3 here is CASSLDRDYEQYF. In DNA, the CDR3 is TGTGCCAGCAGCCTAGACAGGGACTACGAGCAGTACTTC.

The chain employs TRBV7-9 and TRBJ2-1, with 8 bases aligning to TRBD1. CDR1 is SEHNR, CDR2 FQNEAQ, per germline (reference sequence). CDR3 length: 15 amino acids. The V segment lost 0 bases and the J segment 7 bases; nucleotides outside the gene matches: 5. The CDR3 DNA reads TGTGCCAGCAGCTTAGCTCAGGGGGCGGTTAATGAGCAGTTCTTC. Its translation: CASSLAQGAVNEQFF.

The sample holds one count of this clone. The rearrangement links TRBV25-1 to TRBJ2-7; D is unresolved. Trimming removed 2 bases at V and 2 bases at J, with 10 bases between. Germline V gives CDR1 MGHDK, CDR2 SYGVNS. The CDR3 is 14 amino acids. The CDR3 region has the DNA TGTGCCAGCAGTGAAGCGGTTTGGCCCTACGAGCAGTACTTC. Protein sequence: CASSEAVWPYEQYF.

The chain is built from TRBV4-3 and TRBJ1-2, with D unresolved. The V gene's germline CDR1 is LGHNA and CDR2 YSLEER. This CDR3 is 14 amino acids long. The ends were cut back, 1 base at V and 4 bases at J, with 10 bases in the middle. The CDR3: CASSQALNGYGYTF. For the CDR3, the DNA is TGCGCCAGCAGCCAAGCCCTGAACGGCTATGGCTACACCTTC.

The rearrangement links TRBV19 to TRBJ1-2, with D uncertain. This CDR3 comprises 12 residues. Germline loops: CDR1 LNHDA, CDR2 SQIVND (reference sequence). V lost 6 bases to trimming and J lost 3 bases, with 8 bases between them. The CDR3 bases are TGTGCCAGTAGGGCGGACTACTATGGCTACACCTTC. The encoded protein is CASRADYYGYTF.

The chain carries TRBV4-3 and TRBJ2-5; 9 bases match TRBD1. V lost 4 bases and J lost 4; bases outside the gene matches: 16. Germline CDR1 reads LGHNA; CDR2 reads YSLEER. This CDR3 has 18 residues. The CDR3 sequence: CASSPIYLTGGFRETQYF. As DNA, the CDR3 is TGCGCCAGCAGCCCGATCTATCTGACAGGGGGTTTTCGAGAGACCCAGTACTTC.